The present T cell receptor (beta chain) was sequenced within a study of ipilimumab plus nivolumab after autologous stem cell transplantation. Study context: Myeloma patients were high-risk transplant-naive or relapsed within 3 years of first autologous transplant.

The assay was immunoSEQ multiplex PCR, and TCRdb's table has in-frame clones only and misses some. The repertoire holds fewer than 45,000 clones, with more than 85% as singletons. Remarks on this clone: Its antigen remains unidentified.

Study results and limitations: Authors suggest TCR repertoire, Treg phenotype and gut microbiota support further study.

This clonotype was obtained from a male donor with multiple myeloma. Sequenced here: PBMCs, sampled in a trial of ipilimumab plus nivolumab as post-transplant consolidation.

The CDR3 DNA is TGTGCCAGCAGCTTAGGGAAGCTGGGCAGCACTGAAGCTTTCTTT. It is translated as CASSLGKLGSTEAFF. The chain links TRBV7-2 to TRBJ1-1; no reliable D call. Germline values: CDR1 SGHTA, CDR2 FQGNSA. The germline V and J ends were trimmed by 1 base and 4 bases, with 13 bases remaining between them. This CDR3 contains 15 residues.